These 15 T cell receptor beta chains originate from one sample sequenced in a study of OX40 agonist ivuxolimab in advanced cancers. Data came from immunoSEQ multiplex PCR; TCRdb stores just in-frame clones and leaves some out. The sample has about 150,000 clones, approximately 94% seen once; the top ten hold 0.3% to 0.35%. The specimen comprised CD4+ or CD8+ T cells sorted from blood, sampled in a trial of the OX40 agonist ivuxolimab. The receptors originated from an adult with an advanced solid tumor such as melanoma, head and neck, liver or kidney cancer.

The chain links TRBV6-5 to TRBJ2-5, with D perhaps assigned TRBD1 or TRBD2 (5 bases each). Germline values: CDR1 MNHEY, CDR2 SVGAGI. V lost 0 bases and J lost 4, with 15 bases in between. This CDR3 is 16 amino acids long. CDR3 sequence (DNA): TGTGCCAGCAGTTACTCGAACTCGAGGGGACCAGAGACCCAGTACTTC. This gives the protein CASSYSNSRGPETQYF.

V and J are TRBV2 and TRBJ2-3; 8 positions match TRBD2. The length of the CDR3 is 13 residues. Germline CDR1 is SNHLY and CDR2 is FYNNEI. Trimming cost V 8 bases and J 0 bases; bases outside gene matches: 1. The CDR3 region is CASPSGSTDTQYF. The CDR3 region has the DNA TGTGCCAGCCCTAGCGGGAGCACAGATACGCAGTATTTT.

The chain couples TRBV11-2 to TRBJ2-5; 9 bases are shared with TRBD1. Trimming removed 6 bases from V and 6 bases from J; junction bases left unmatched: 8. The CDR3 has 14 amino acids. Germline V gives CDR1 SGHAT, CDR2 FQNNGV. The CDR3 sequence: CASSSGTGLKTQYF. CDR3 DNA sequence: TGTGCCAGCAGTTCCGGGACAGGGTTGAAGACCCAGTACTTC. Looking up the rest from reference TRBV11-2 and TRBJ2-5 gives the full variable domain: EAGVAQSPRYKIIEKRQSVAFWCNPISGHATLYWYQQILGQGPKLLIQFQNNGVVDDSQLPKDRFSAERLKGVDSTLKIQPAKLEDSAVYLCASSSGTGLKTQYFGPGTRLLVL.

This chain joins TRBV5-1 and TRBJ2-4, with D maybe TRBD1 (6 bases). Trimming took off 0 bases at V and 8 bases at J, with 15 bases between the two ends. Per germline, CDR1 SGHRS and CDR2 YFSETQ. This CDR3 contains 15 residues. CDR3 region: CASSLGDTLGYIQYF. The CDR3 region has the DNA TGCGCCAGCAGCTTGGGGGACACCCTGGGGTACATTCAGTACTTC. The whole variable domain, filled in from reference TRBV5-1 and TRBJ2-4, reads KAGVTQTPRYLIKTRGQQVTLSCSPISGHRSVSWYQQTPGQGLQFLFEYFSETQRNKGNFPGRFSGRQFSNSRSEMNVSTLELGDSALYLCASSLGDTLGYIQYFGAGTRLSVL.

V and J are TRBV7-9 and TRBJ2-5; 11 bases map to TRBD2. The V gene's germline CDR1 is SEHNR and CDR2 FQNEAQ (reference sequence). With 3 bases clipped from V and 4 bases from J, the junction kept 7 bases outside the gene matches. The CDR3 length is 16 residues. In DNA form, the CDR3 reads TGTGCCAGCAGCTTTACCGGGACTAGCGGCAGAGAGACCCAGTACTTC. Translated, it gives CASSFTGTSGRETQYF. The complete variable domain, with remaining parts taken from reference TRBV7-9 and TRBJ2-5, reads DTGVSQNPRHKITKRGQNVTFRCDPISEHNRLYWYRQTLGQGPEFLTYFQNEAQLEKSRLLSDRFSAERPKGSFSTLEIQRTEQGDSAMYLCASSFTGTSGRETQYFGPGTRLLVL.

The chain links TRBV18 to TRBJ2-5; D is unresolved. The J call is doubtful: the DNA matches TRBJ2-7 better. Germline loops: CDR1 KGHSH, CDR2 LQKENI. The CDR3 runs to 13 residues. In DNA, the CDR3 is TGTGCCAGCTCTACGCGGCCCCTCTACGAGCAGTACTTC. Translation gives CASSTRPLYEQYF.

This clone has only one observation. This CDR3 is also generated by other DNA sequences in the sample. The gene calls are TRBV7-2 and TRBJ2-5; no firm D call. CDR1 and CDR2 (germline): SGHTA, FQGNSA. The CDR3 has 12 amino acids. Trimming took 5 bases from V and 5 from J, leaving 9 bases between them. The CDR3 loop is CASSPRRETQYF. For the CDR3, the DNA is TGTGCCAGCAGCCCCAGACGCGAGACCCAGTACTTC.

This chain joins TRBV5-6 and TRBJ2-7; D gene uncertain. The length of the CDR3 is 13 residues. V dropped 1 base and J dropped 5 bases, with 10 bases sitting between them. The germline V gene has CDR1 SGHDT and CDR2 YYEEEE. CDR3 DNA sequence: TGTGCCAGCAGCTTGTTAGTAGGGAACGAGCAGTACTTC. Its protein is CASSLLVGNEQYF. Looking up the rest from reference TRBV5-6 and TRBJ2-7 gives the full variable domain: DAGVTQSPTHLIKTRGQQVTLRCSPKSGHDTVSWYQQALGQGPQFIFQYYEEEERQRGNFPDRFSGHQFPNYSSELNVNALLLGDSALYLCASSLLVGNEQYFGPGTRLTVT.

The J gene is TRBJ2-1, the V gene TRBV5-4, with no clear D. V dropped 1 base and J dropped 5 bases, with 16 bases sitting between them. This CDR3 comprises 16 residues. The germline V gene has CDR1 SGHNT and CDR2 YYREEE (reference sequence). The CDR3 loop reads CASSLHPRTGDNEQFF. DNA for the CDR3: TGTGCCAGCAGCTTGCACCCCCGGACGGGCGACAATGAGCAGTTCTTC.

This clone has only one observation. This chain links TRBV14 with TRBJ2-7, with D unclear. With 4 bases removed from V and 5 bases from J, the gap between germline ends came to 15 bases. The CDR3 contains 14 residues. The germline CDR1 and CDR2 sequences are SGHDN and FVKESK. The CDR3 nucleotides read TGTGCCAGCAGCCGGACCCACGGGTTGAACGAGCAGTACTTC. It specifies CASSRTHGLNEQYF. Variable domain in full (rest from reference TRBV14 and TRBJ2-7): EAGVTQFPSHSVIEKGQTVTLRCDPISGHDNLYWYRRVMGKEIKFLLHFVKESKQDESGMPNNRFLAERTGGTYSTLKVQPAELEDSGVYFCASSRTHGLNEQYFGPGTRLTVT.

CDR3 loop: CASSSRPLTNEKLFF. CDR3 bases: TGTGCCAGCAGCTCCCGCCCCCTCACCAATGAAAAACTGTTTTTT. V gene TRBV7-2 combines with J gene TRBJ1-4, with unresolved D. Germline-derived CDR1 and CDR2 are SGHTA and FQGNSA. The CDR3 has 15 residues. V was shortened by 4 bases and J by 5 bases, with 14 bases between the two germline ends.

This rearrangement joins TRBV9 to TRBJ2-2; 11 bases agree with TRBD1. CDR1 and CDR2 from the germline V gene are SGDLS and YYNGEE. CDR3 length equals 17 residues. The junction had 9 bases not matched to a gene; V was cut back by 3 bases and J by 5 bases. CDR3: CASSAYTGTGGTGELFF. CDR3 in DNA: TGTGCCAGCAGCGCCTATACCGGGACAGGGGGAACCGGGGAGCTGTTTTTT.

The chain recombines TRBV23-1 with TRBJ2-7; 8 bases map to TRBD1. TRBV23-1 is marked as an open reading frame, function uncertain. CDR3 length: 17 amino acids. With 3 bases clipped from V and 2 bases from J, the junction kept 12 bases outside the gene matches. The CDR3 protein is CASSHRPGQATTYEQYF. In DNA, the CDR3 is TGCGCCAGCAGTCACCGCCCGGGACAGGCTACGACCTACGAGCAGTACTTC.

Concerning this clone: The junction departs from germline at one end; a sequencing error may be responsible. This chain links TRBV7-2 with TRBJ1-5; no firm D call. Germline values: CDR1 SGHTA, CDR2 FQGNSA. The CDR3 has 12 amino acids. In DNA, the CDR3 is TGTGTCAGCAGCCTGCAGAATCAGCCCCAGCATTTT. It specifies CVSSLQNQPQHF.

The V call is TRBV7-9, the J call TRBJ1-2; unclear D gene. Trimming shortened V by 1 base and J by 4 bases, and 16 bases separated the two germline ends. This CDR3 region has 16 residues. The germline V gene has CDR1 SEHNR and CDR2 FQNEAQ (reference sequence). Here the CDR3 DNA reads TGTGCCAGCAGCTTAGAGATCGGCAGTCTGACCTATGGCTACACCTTC. Translated: CASSLEIGSLTYGYTF. Drawing the rest from reference TRBV7-9 and TRBJ1-2, the complete variable domain is DTGVSQNPRHKITKRGQNVTFRCDPISEHNRLYWYRQTLGQGPEFLTYFQNEAQLEKSRLLSDRFSAERPKGSFSTLEIQRTEQGDSAMYLCASSLEIGSLTYGYTFGSGTRLTVV.